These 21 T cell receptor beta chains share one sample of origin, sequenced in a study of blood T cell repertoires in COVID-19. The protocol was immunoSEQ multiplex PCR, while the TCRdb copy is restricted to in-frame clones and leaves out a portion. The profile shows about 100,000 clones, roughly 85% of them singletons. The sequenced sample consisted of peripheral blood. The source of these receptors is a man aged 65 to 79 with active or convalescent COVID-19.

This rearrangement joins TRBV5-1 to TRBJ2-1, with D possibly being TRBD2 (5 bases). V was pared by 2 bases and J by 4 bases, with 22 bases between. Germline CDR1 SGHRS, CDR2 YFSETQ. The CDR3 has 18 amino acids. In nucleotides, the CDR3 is TGCGCCAGCAGCTTTGGCAGTAGCGCGTCGAGGGATTACAATGAGCAGTTCTTC. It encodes CASSFGSSASRDYNEQFF.

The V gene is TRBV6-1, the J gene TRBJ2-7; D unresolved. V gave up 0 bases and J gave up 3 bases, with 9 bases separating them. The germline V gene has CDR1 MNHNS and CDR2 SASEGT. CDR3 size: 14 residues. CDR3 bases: TGTGCCAGCAGTGAAGCGAGCAGGATCTACGAGCAGTACTTC. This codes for CASSEASRIYEQYF.

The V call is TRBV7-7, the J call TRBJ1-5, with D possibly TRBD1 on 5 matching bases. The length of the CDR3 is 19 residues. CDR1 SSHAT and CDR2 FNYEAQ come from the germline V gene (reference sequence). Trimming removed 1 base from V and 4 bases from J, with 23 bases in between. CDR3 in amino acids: CASSLEASIGEEINQPQHF. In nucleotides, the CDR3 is TGTGCCAGCAGCTTAGAGGCCTCCATAGGGGAGGAGATAAATCAGCCCCAGCATTTT.

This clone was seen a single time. DNA for the CDR3: TGTGCCAGCAGCGTACGTGGGGGGGTCACTGAAGCTTTCTTT. Translated, it gives CASSVRGGVTEAFF. The V and J genes are TRBV9 and TRBJ1-1, with D maybe TRBD1 (5 bases). The CDR3 has 14 residues. Per the germline V gene, CDR1 is SGDLS and CDR2 is YYNGEE. V was trimmed by 1 base and J by 4 bases, leaving 11 bases between them.

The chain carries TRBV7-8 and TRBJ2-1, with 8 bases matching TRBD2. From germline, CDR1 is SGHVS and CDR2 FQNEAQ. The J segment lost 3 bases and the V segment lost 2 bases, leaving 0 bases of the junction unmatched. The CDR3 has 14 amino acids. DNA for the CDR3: TGTGCCAGCAGCTTAACTAGCGGCTACAATGAGCAGTTCTTC. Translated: CASSLTSGYNEQFF.

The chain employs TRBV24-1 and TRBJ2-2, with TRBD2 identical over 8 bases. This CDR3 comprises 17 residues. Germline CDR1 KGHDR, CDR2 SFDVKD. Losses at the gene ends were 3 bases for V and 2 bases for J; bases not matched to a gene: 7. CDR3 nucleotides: TGTGCCACCAGTGATGCAAGCGGGGGCCGAAACACCGGGGAGCTGTTTTTT. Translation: CATSDASGGRNTGELFF.

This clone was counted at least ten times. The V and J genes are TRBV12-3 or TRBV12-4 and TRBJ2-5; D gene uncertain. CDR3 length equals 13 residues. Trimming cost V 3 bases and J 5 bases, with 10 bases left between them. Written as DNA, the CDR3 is TGTGCCAGCAGTTTGGGCAGCTGGGAGACCCAGTACTTC. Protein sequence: CASSLGSWETQYF.

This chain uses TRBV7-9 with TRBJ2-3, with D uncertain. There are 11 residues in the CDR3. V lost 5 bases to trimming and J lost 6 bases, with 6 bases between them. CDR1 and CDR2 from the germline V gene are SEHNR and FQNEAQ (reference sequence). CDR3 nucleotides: TGTGCCAGCAGCCCCGTGGATACGCAGTATTTT. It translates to CASSPVDTQYF.

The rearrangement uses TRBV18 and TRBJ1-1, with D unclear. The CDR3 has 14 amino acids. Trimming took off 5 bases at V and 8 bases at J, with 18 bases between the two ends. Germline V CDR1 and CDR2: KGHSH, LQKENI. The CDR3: CASSEPLRRREAFF. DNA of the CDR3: TGTGCCAGCTCAGAGCCGCTCCGTAGGAGGGAAGCTTTCTTT.

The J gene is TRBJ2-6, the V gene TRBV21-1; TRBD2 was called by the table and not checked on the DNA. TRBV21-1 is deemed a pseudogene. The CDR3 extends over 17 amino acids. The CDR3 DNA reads TGTGCCAGCAGCAAGGGACTAGCGGGATCAGGGGCCAACGTCCTGACTTTC. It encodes CASSKGLAGSGANVLTF.

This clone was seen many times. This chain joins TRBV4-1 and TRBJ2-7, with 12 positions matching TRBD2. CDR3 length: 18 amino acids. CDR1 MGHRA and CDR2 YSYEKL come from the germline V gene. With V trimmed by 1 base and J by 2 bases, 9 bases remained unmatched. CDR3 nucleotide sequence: TGCGCCAGCAGCCAAGCCCGGCTTGGACTAGCGGGAACCTACGAGCAGTACTTC. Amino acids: CASSQARLGLAGTYEQYF.

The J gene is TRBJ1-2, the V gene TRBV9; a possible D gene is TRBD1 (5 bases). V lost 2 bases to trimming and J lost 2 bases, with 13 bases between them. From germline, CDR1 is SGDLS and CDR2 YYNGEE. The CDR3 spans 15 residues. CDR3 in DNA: TGTGCCAGCAGCGTCCAGGGTAGTGGGAACTATGGCTACACCTTC. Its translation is CASSVQGSGNYGYTF. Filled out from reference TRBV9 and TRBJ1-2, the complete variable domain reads DSGVTQTPKHLITATGQRVTLRCSPRSGDLSVYWYQQSLDQGLQFLIQYYNGEERAKGNILERFSAQQFPDLHSELNLSSLELGDSALYFCASSVQGSGNYGYTFGSGTRLTVV.

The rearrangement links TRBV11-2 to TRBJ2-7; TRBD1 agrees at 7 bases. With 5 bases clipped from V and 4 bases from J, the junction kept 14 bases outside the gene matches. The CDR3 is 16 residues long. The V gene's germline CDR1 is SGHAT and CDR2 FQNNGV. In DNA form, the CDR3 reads TGTGCCAGCAGCACAACCCATGGGACAGAACCTTACGAGCAGTACTTC. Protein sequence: CASSTTHGTEPYEQYF. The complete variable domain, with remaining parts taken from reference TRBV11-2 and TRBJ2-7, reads EAGVAQSPRYKIIEKRQSVAFWCNPISGHATLYWYQQILGQGPKLLIQFQNNGVVDDSQLPKDRFSAERLKGVDSTLKIQPAKLEDSAVYLCASSTTHGTEPYEQYFGPGTRLTVT.

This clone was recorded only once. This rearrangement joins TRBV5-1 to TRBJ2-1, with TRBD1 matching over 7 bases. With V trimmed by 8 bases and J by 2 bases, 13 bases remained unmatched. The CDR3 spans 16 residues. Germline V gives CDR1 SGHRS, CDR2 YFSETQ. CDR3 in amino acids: CASSLPQGDPYNEQFF. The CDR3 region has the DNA TGCGCCAGTTCCCTCCCTCAGGGGGACCCCTACAATGAGCAGTTCTTC.

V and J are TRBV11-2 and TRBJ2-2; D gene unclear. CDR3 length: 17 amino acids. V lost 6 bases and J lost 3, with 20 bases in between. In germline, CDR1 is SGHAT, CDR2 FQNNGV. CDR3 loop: CASRTGRLADYTGELFF. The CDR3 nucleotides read TGTGCCAGCAGAACCGGTCGTTTGGCGGATTACACCGGGGAGCTGTTTTTT.

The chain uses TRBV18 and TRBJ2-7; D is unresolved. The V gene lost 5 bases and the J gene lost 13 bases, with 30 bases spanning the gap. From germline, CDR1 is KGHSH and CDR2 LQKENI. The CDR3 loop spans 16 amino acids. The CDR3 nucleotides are TGTGCCAGCTCAGCGGTCCCCTTTACCTTAGAAAACCGGTTATACTTC. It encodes CASSAVPFTLENRLYF.

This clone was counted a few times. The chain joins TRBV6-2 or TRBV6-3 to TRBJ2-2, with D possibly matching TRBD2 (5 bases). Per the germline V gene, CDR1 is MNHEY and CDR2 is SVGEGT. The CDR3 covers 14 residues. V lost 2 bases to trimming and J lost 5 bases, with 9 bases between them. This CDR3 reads CASSYPRETGELFF. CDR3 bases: TGTGCCAGCAGTTACCCGAGGGAGACCGGGGAGCTGTTTTTT.

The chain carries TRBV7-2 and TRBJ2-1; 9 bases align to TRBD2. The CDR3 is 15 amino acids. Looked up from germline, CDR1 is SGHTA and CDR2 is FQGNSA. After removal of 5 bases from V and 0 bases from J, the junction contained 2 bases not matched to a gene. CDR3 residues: CASSLSGSSYNEQFF. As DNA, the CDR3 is TGTGCCAGCAGCCTTAGCGGGAGCTCCTACAATGAGCAGTTCTTC. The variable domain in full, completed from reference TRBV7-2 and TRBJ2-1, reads GAGVSQSPSNKVTEKGKDVELRCDPISGHTALYWYRQSLGQGLEFLIYFQGNSAPDKSGLPSDRFSAERTGGSVSTLTIQRTQQEDSAVYLCASSLSGSSYNEQFFGPGTRLTVL.

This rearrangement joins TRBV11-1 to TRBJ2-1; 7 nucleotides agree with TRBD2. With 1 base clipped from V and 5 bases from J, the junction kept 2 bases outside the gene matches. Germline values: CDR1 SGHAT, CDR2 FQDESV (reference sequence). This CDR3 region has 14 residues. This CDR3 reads CASSLGGGNNEQFF. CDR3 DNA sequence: TGTGCCAGCAGCTTAGGGGGAGGGAACAATGAGCAGTTCTTC. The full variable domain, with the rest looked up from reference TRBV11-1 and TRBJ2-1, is EAEVAQSPRYKITEKSQAVAFWCDPISGHATLYWYRQILGQGPELLVQFQDESVVDDSQLPKDRFSAERLKGVDSTLKIQPAELGDSAMYLCASSLGGGNNEQFFGPGTRLTVL.

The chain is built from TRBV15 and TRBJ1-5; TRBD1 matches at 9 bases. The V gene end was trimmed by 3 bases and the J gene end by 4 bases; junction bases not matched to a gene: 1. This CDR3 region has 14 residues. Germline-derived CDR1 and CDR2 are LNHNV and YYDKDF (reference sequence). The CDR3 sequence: CATSRTGGNQPQHF. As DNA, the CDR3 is TGTGCCACCAGCAGGACAGGGGGGAATCAGCCCCAGCATTTT.

CDR3 nucleotide sequence: TGTGCCAGCAGTGAATTTGGACTCCGCGGGGAGCAGTACTTC. It yields the protein CASSEFGLRGEQYF. The V and J genes are TRBV2 and TRBJ2-7, with D possibly TRBD2 on 5 matching bases. The CDR3 consists of 14 residues. With 2 bases removed from V and 7 bases from J, the gap between germline ends came to 15 bases. CDR1 SNHLY and CDR2 FYNNEI come from the germline V gene. Based on the CDR3 plus reference TRBV2 and TRBJ2-7, the full variable domain is EPEVTQTPSHQVTQMGQEVILRCVPISNHLYFYWYRQILGQKVEFLVSFYNNEISEKSEIFDDQFSVERPDGSNFTLKIRSTKLEDSAMYFCASSEFGLRGEQYFGPGTRLTVT.